These 26 T cell receptor beta chains came from one sample sequenced in a study of blood T cell repertoires in COVID-19. Generated by immunoSEQ multiplex PCR, the TCRdb table keeps only in-frame clones and is missing some. This table holds about 21,000 clones, 80% found once. The sample consisted of peripheral blood. The receptors shown here come from a man aged 60-69 years with active COVID-19.

As for this clone: A junction end diverges from the germline sequence, so it may reflect a read error. This chain joins TRBV14 and TRBJ2-5; D not resolved. The CDR3 spans 11 residues. The V gene's germline CDR1 is SGHDN and CDR2 FVKESK. The CDR3 sequence: CASSHREAQYF. The CDR3 nucleotides read TGTGCCAGCAGCCACCGAGAGGCCCAGTACTTC. Drawing the rest from reference TRBV14 and TRBJ2-5, the complete variable domain is EAGVTQFPSHSVIEKGQTVTLRCDPISGHDNLYWYRRVMGKEIKFLLHFVKESKQDESGMPNNRFLAERTGGTYSTLKVQPAELEDSGVYFCASSHREAQYFGPGTRLLVL.

In this sample, this clone turned up once. The chain joins TRBV6-2 or TRBV6-3 to TRBJ2-5; a weak D match, TRBD2 (5 bases). The CDR3 sequence is 14 residues long. The germline V gene has CDR1 MNHEY and CDR2 SVGEGT. V was trimmed by 2 bases and J by 7 bases, leaving 14 bases between them. This CDR3 is CASSYDGGQLTQYF. DNA for the CDR3: TGTGCCAGCAGTTACGATGGAGGCCAACTGACCCAGTACTTC.

The V gene is TRBV20-1, the J gene TRBJ1-1; D unresolved. The V end was cut by 5 bases, the J end by 11 bases, with 12 bases between. This CDR3 comprises 10 residues. CDR1 and CDR2 from the germline V gene are DFQATT and SNEGSKA (reference sequence). CDR3: CSAWASSAFF. Written as DNA, the CDR3 is TGCAGTGCTTGGGCAAGTTCGGCTTTCTTT.

The chain combines TRBV18 with TRBJ2-3, with TRBD1 as a possible D gene (6 bases). V was pared by 2 bases and J by 0 bases, with 18 bases between. This CDR3 region has 18 residues. Germline V gene data show CDR1 as KGHSH and CDR2 as LQKENI. The DNA for the CDR3 is TGTGCCAGCTCACCAATGCCCGGGACATACTCTAGCACAGATACGCAGTATTTT. Its translation: CASSPMPGTYSSTDTQYF.

This chain connects TRBV9 to TRBJ2-7, with 13 bases lining up with TRBD2. CDR1 and CDR2 (germline): SGDLS, YYNGEE. The CDR3 is 18 residues long. J lost 3 bases, V lost 3 bases, and 12 bases had no gene match. CDR3 DNA sequence: TGTGCCAGCAGCGGAAGAAAAACAGGACTAGCGGGAGACTACGAGCAGTACTTC. Translated, it gives CASSGRKTGLAGDYEQYF. The full variable domain, with the rest looked up from reference TRBV9 and TRBJ2-7, is DSGVTQTPKHLITATGQRVTLRCSPRSGDLSVYWYQQSLDQGLQFLIQYYNGEERAKGNILERFSAQQFPDLHSELNLSSLELGDSALYFCASSGRKTGLAGDYEQYFGPGTRLTVT.

This clone has only one observation. V gene TRBV24-1 combines with J gene TRBJ2-7; 8 bases map to TRBD1. Germline V gene data show CDR1 as KGHDR and CDR2 as SFDVKD. This CDR3 is built from 15 residues. The V and J ends lost 3 bases and 9 bases, in that order; junction bases with no gene match: 12. CDR3 residues: CATSDPQDRALRQYF. The CDR3 coding sequence is TGTGCCACCAGTGATCCCCAGGACAGGGCGTTGCGGCAGTACTTC.

V and J are TRBV14 and TRBJ1-2; D remains unclear. The germline V gene encodes CDR1 SGHDN and CDR2 FVKESK. Trimming removed 1 base from V and 5 bases from J, with 8 bases in between. This CDR3 contains 13 residues. The CDR3 DNA reads as TGTGCCAGCAGCCAAGGGACGGGGTATGGCTACACCTTC. It specifies CASSQGTGYGYTF.

In this sample, this clone turned up a few times. The CDR3 loop is CSVEEASGTYSYEQYF. In DNA, the CDR3 is TGCAGCGTTGAAGAGGCTAGCGGGACCTACTCCTACGAGCAGTACTTC. This chain uses TRBV29-1 with TRBJ2-7, with 9 positions matching TRBD2. Germline CDR1 SQVTM, CDR2 ANQGSEA. The length of the CDR3 is 16 residues. V dropped 0 bases and J dropped 0; count of bases not matched to a gene: 6.

J is TRBJ1-1 and V is TRBV7-8; 7 positions agree with TRBD1. V dropped 5 bases and J dropped 6; count of bases not matched to a gene: 15. The CDR3 contains 16 residues. CDR1 is SGHVS and CDR2 is FQNEAQ in the germline V gene. This CDR3 reads CASSLSWPGGLSEAFF. The CDR3 region has the DNA TGTGCCAGCAGCCTTTCCTGGCCAGGGGGATTATCTGAAGCTTTCTTT.

The chain is built from TRBV5-4 and TRBJ1-1, with D perhaps matching TRBD1 (6 bases). Germline values: CDR1 SGHNT, CDR2 YYREEE (reference sequence). Trimming pared 0 bases from V and 6 bases from J, leaving 15 bases between. CDR3 length: 15 residues. The CDR3: CASSLVAGASPEAFF. DNA of the CDR3: TGTGCCAGCAGCTTGGTGGCGGGGGCGAGCCCTGAAGCTTTCTTT.

The rearrangement uses TRBV7-9 and TRBJ2-1; no firm D call. The CDR3 loop spans 13 amino acids. V lost 7 bases, J lost 0 bases, and 7 bases lay in between. CDR1 is SEHNR, CDR2 FQNEAQ, per germline (reference sequence). The CDR3 DNA reads TGTGCCAGCACCCCGAGCTCCTACAATGAGCAGTTCTTC. Its translation is CASTPSSYNEQFF.

This chain connects TRBV2 to TRBJ1-4, with 9 bases lining up with TRBD1. In germline, CDR1 is SNHLY, CDR2 FYNNEI. J was trimmed by 7 bases and V by 1 base; bases with no gene match: 4. This CDR3 contains 15 residues. CDR3 in DNA: TGTGCCAGCAGTGAAGGCGGACAGGGGAGTGAAAAACTGTTTTTT. Translated: CASSEGGQGSEKLFF. Looking up the rest from reference TRBV2 and TRBJ1-4 gives the full variable domain: EPEVTQTPSHQVTQMGQEVILRCVPISNHLYFYWYRQILGQKVEFLVSFYNNEISEKSEIFDDQFSVERPDGSNFTLKIRSTKLEDSAMYFCASSEGGQGSEKLFFGSGTQLSVL.

The CDR3, as DNA: TGTGCCAGCTCACCGTTCCAGTCCCCCACCGGGGAGCTGTTTTTT. It specifies CASSPFQSPTGELFF. The chain recombines TRBV18 with TRBJ2-2; D not certain. The CDR3 length is 15 residues. Germline loops: CDR1 KGHSH, CDR2 LQKENI. V shed 3 bases and J shed 4 bases, with 12 bases lying between them.

The gene calls are TRBV7-2 and TRBJ2-7; the D is unclear. The CDR3 totals 13 residues. CDR1 is SGHTA and CDR2 is FQGNSA in the germline V gene. V lost 1 base to trimming and J lost 5 bases, with 9 bases between them. CDR3 sequence reads: CASSLVPRDEQYF. CDR3 nucleotide sequence: TGTGCCAGCAGCTTAGTCCCGAGAGACGAGCAGTACTTC.

The rearrangement links TRBV24-1 to TRBJ2-1; TRBD1 might be the D (6 bases). Germline CDR1 and CDR2: KGHDR and SFDVKD. The CDR3 runs to 12 residues. V was shortened by 4 bases and J by 10 bases, with 10 bases between the two germline ends. CDR3 loop: CATSDKDREQFF. DNA for the CDR3: TGTGCCACCAGTGACAAAGACAGGGAGCAGTTCTTC.

V gene TRBV6-6 combines with J gene TRBJ2-7; no reliable D call. The CDR3 sequence is 17 residues long. Trimming left V 5 bases short and J 1 base short, with 21 bases between. The germline gives CDR1 MNHNY, CDR2 SVGAGI (reference sequence). CDR3 in DNA: TGTGCCAGCAGTCTTTTGCGTCTAACAGCTGATTCCTACGAGCAGTACTTC. Its translation: CASSLLRLTADSYEQYF.

The V gene is TRBV10-3, the J gene TRBJ1-1; no firm D call. The germline gives CDR1 ENHRY, CDR2 SYGVKD. The V end was cut by 11 bases, the J end by 3 bases, with 16 bases between. This CDR3 spans 13 amino acids. CDR3 sequence: CAHRQMEDTEAFF. CDR3 DNA sequence: TGTGCCCATCGCCAGATGGAGGACACTGAAGCTTTCTTT.

The chain carries TRBV6-6 and TRBJ2-7, with D unresolved. The CDR3 consists of 15 residues. Deletions cut 6 bases from V and 6 bases from J, with 21 bases between. The germline CDR1 and CDR2 sequences are MNHNY and SVGAGI (reference sequence). The chain's CDR3 is CASRISLGSVSEQYF. The CDR3 nucleotides are TGTGCCAGCAGGATATCCCTAGGCAGCGTCAGCGAGCAGTACTTC.

This clone was seen just once. The chain couples TRBV5-5 to TRBJ1-2; 7 bases match TRBD1. CDR1 is SGHKS and CDR2 is YYEKEE in the germline V gene (reference sequence). This CDR3 is 14 amino acids long. The ends lost 3 bases at V and 4 bases at J; junction bases unmatched: 6. CDR3 sequence reads: CASSSPTGVYGYTF. Here the CDR3 DNA reads TGTGCCAGCAGCTCACCAACAGGGGTCTATGGCTACACCTTC.

This chain links TRBV11-2 with TRBJ2-5, with 9 bases that match TRBD2. The CDR3 contains 17 residues. Per germline, CDR1 SGHAT and CDR2 FQNNGV. J lost 0 bases, V lost 0 bases, and 5 bases had no gene match. The CDR3 nucleotides are TGTGCCAGCAGCTTAGATGCTAGCGGGGTTAACCAAGAGACCCAGTACTTC. Protein sequence: CASSLDASGVNQETQYF.

CDR3 DNA sequence: TGTGCCAGCAGCTTAGTGCGAAACACCGGGGAGCTGTTTTTT. It encodes CASSLVRNTGELFF. This rearrangement joins TRBV11-3 to TRBJ2-2; D is uncertain. CDR3 size: 14 residues. Trimming cost V 1 base and J 2 bases, with 5 bases left between them. CDR1 is SGHNT, CDR2 YENEEA, per germline.

This chain connects TRBV11-3 to TRBJ1-1, with 9 bases that match TRBD1. V lost 5 bases and J lost 1; bases outside the gene matches: 17. The germline V gene encodes CDR1 SGHNT and CDR2 YENEEA. The CDR3 totals 19 residues. The CDR3 sequence: CASSTRGQGSRNSNTEAFF. CDR3 DNA: TGTGCCAGCAGCACTAGAGGACAGGGGTCGCGCAACTCGAACACTGAAGCTTTCTTT.

In its sample, this clone was seen a few times. The chain combines TRBV5-4 with TRBJ2-3; TRBD1 might be the D (5 bases). V lost 1 base and J 4 bases, leaving 10 bases between the germline ends. Germline loops: CDR1 SGHNT, CDR2 YYREEE (reference sequence). CDR3 length equals 14 residues. The CDR3 sequence is CASSLPDSSDTQYF. The CDR3 DNA sequence: TGTGCCAGCAGCTTGCCTGACAGTTCAGATACGCAGTATTTT.

The CDR3 sequence: CASSLGAGTPSNQPQHF. CDR3 bases: TGCGCCAGCAGCTTGGGAGCTGGGACACCTTCCAATCAGCCCCAGCATTTT. This chain links TRBV5-1 with TRBJ1-5, with TRBD1 as a possible D gene (6 bases). The CDR3 covers 17 residues. V lost 0 bases and J lost 3, with 16 bases in between. Germline lookup yields CDR1 SGHRS and CDR2 YFSETQ.

J is TRBJ2-3 and V is TRBV4-1, with 8 bases fitting TRBD2. This CDR3 is 16 amino acids long. J gave up 2 bases and V 1 base, and 5 bases lay outside the gene matches. The germline V gene encodes CDR1 MGHRA and CDR2 YSYEKL. This CDR3 reads CASSQGAGAPTDTQYF. CDR3 in DNA: TGCGCCAGCAGCCAAGGAGCGGGAGCGCCCACAGATACGCAGTATTTT.

The gene calls are TRBV19 and TRBJ2-7; 7 positions agree with TRBD2. CDR3 length equals 14 residues. J lost 3 bases, V lost 2 bases, and 4 bases had no gene match. Looked up from germline, CDR1 is LNHDA and CDR2 is SQIVND (reference sequence). CDR3 amino acids: CASSISLADYEQYF. The CDR3 nucleotides read TGTGCCAGTAGTATAAGTCTAGCGGACTACGAGCAGTACTTC. Full variable domain (outside the CDR3, taken from reference TRBV19 and TRBJ2-7): DGGITQSPKYLFRKEGQNVTLSCEQNLNHDAMYWYRQDPGQGLRLIYYSQIVNDFQKGDIAEGYSVSREKKESFPLTVTSAQKNPTAFYLCASSISLADYEQYFGPGTRLTVT.